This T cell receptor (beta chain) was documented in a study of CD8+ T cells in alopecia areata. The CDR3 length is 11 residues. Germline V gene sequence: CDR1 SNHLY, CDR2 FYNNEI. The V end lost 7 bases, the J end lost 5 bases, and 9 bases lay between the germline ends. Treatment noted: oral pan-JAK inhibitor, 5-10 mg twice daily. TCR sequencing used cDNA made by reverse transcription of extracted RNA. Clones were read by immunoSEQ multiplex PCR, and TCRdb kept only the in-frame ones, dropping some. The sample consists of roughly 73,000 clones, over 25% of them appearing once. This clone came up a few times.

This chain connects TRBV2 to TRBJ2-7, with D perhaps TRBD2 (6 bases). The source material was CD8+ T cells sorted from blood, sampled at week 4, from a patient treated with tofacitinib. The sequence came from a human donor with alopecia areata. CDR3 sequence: CASNAGNEQYF. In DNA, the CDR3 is TGTGCCAGCAATGCGGGGAACGAGCAGTACTTC. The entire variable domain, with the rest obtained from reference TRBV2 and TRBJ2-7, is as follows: EPEVTQTPSHQVTQMGQEVILRCVPISNHLYFYWYRQILGQKVEFLVSFYNNEISEKSEIFDDQFSVERPDGSNFTLKIRSTKLEDSAMYFCASNAGNEQYFGPGTRLTVT.